One T cell receptor (beta chain) is described in this entry. Participant age was roughly 18 to 100 years, and participants resided in around 24 US areas. Participant-reported clinical history was the basis for cohort assignment. Two consecutive negative NP/OP PCR tests, clearance, or resolved symptoms defined Cohort 3 recovery. This sample is drawn from a study of blood T cell repertoires in COVID-19. Study information: The cDNA or gDNA used as material had been derived from T cells, B-cell-depleted T cells, or PBMCs.

Libraries were prepared by immunoSEQ multiplex PCR; TCRdb keeps only in-frame clonotypes and omits some of them. This table holds over 120,000 clones, around 82% found once. V was pared by 2 bases and J by 3 bases, with 13 bases between. The CDR3 runs 15 residues. Looked up from germline, CDR1 is SGHTA and CDR2 is FQGTGA. Input material: PBMCs or T cells enriched from blood (not recorded which). The rearrangement uses TRBV7-3 and TRBJ1-2; a possible D gene is TRBD1 (6 bases). The sequence came from a woman aged 45-65 years who had recovered from COVID-19. The CDR3 reads CASSLYTGKDYGYTF. CDR3 bases: TGTGCCAGCAGCTTATACACAGGGAAGGACTATGGCTACACCTTC. Supplemented by reference TRBV7-3 and TRBJ1-2, the full variable domain reads GAGVSQTPSNKVTEKGKYVELRCDPISGHTALYWYRQSLGQGPEFLIYFQGTGAADDSGLPNDRFFAVRPEGSVSTLKIQRTERGDSAVYLCASSLYTGKDYGYTFGSGTRLTVV.